This T cell receptor (beta chain) was found in a study of post-analysis software for immune sequencing data. Overall study findings and caveats: Included in a set of about five TRBV segments more frequent in patients than controls were TRBV5-6, TRBV5-1 and TRBV20-1.

Sequencing libraries made from TCR beta cDNA carried unique molecular identifiers. TCRdb processed the PCR reads anew with MiXCR; each CDR3 protein has one entry. The table includes hundreds of thousands of distinct CDR3 sequences, 25% to 30% detected once. Between the trimmed V and J ends, which lost 7 bases and 3 bases, there was a span of 6 bases. The length of the CDR3 is 12 residues. Germline V gene sequence: CDR1 MNHNY, CDR2 SVGAGI (reference sequence). This clonotype was detected only once. Its antigen is unknown. This receptor was identified in a girl aged 10 to 17 with multiple sclerosis. The chain joins TRBV6-6 to TRBJ2-2; D gene unclear. Sequenced: blood. As DNA, the CDR3 is TGTGCCAGCACGATGTACACCGGGGAGCTGTTTTTT. Its protein is CASTMYTGELFF.